The 25 T cell receptor beta chains in this list originate from one sample, sequenced in a study of T cell responses to AZD1222 COVID-19 vaccine. Data came from immunoSEQ multiplex PCR; TCRdb stores just in-frame clones and leaves some out. Of under 250,000 clones listed, 93% are singletons. The starting material was peripheral blood, obtained on day 0 of MenACWY control vaccination. These receptors all come from an adult in good health.

The chain links TRBV7-2 to TRBJ2-5; TRBD1 matches at 9 bases. With V trimmed by 0 bases and J by 1 base, 3 bases remained unmatched. Per the germline V gene, CDR1 is SGHTA and CDR2 is FQGNSA. The CDR3 length is 16 residues. The DNA for the CDR3 is TGTGCCAGCAGCTTAGCGGGGACAGGGTTCCAAGAGACCCAGTACTTC. Translated, it gives CASSLAGTGFQETQYF.

CDR3 protein: CASSLEAGGAEDEQYF. CDR3 in DNA: TGCGCCAGCAGCTTGGAGGCCGGGGGGGCCGAAGACGAGCAGTACTTC. The chain joins TRBV5-1 to TRBJ2-7, with 8 nucleotides matching TRBD2. Germline V gene sequence: CDR1 SGHRS, CDR2 YFSETQ. The CDR3 runs to 16 residues. J was trimmed by 5 bases and V by 0 bases; bases with no gene match: 10. The complete variable domain, with remaining parts taken from reference TRBV5-1 and TRBJ2-7, reads KAGVTQTPRYLIKTRGQQVTLSCSPISGHRSVSWYQQTPGQGLQFLFEYFSETQRNKGNFPGRFSGRQFSNSRSEMNVSTLELGDSALYLCASSLEAGGAEDEQYFGPGTRLTVT.

This chain links TRBV6-5 with TRBJ1-2; possibly TRBD1 for D (6 bases). V was cut by 0 bases and J by 0 bases, with 11 bases left in between. The CDR3 is 16 amino acids. Germline V gene data show CDR1 as MNHEY and CDR2 as SVGAGI. DNA of the CDR3: TGTGCCAGCAGTTACTCGGGGGGGGCAGCTAACTATGGCTACACCTTC. As protein: CASSYSGGAANYGYTF.

The CDR3 loop is CASSPGKGISGGAEAFF. In DNA, the CDR3 is TGTGCCAGCTCACCAGGTAAGGGAATCTCCGGAGGGGCTGAAGCTTTCTTT. The J gene is TRBJ1-1, the V gene TRBV18, with D maybe TRBD1 (5 bases). Germline CDR1 and CDR2: KGHSH and LQKENI. V lost 2 bases to trimming and J lost 6 bases, with 22 bases between them. The CDR3 length is 17 residues. Drawing the rest from reference TRBV18 and TRBJ1-1, the complete variable domain is NAGVMQNPRHLVRRRGQEARLRCSPMKGHSHVYWYRQLPEEGLKFMVYLQKENIIDESGMPKERFSAEFPKEGPSILRIQQVVRGDSAAYFCASSPGKGISGGAEAFFGQGTRLTVV.

The rearrangement links TRBV3-1 (or the pseudogene TRBV3-2) to TRBJ2-7, with D possibly matching TRBD1 (5 bases). This CDR3 is 15 amino acids long. In germline, CDR1 is LGHDT, CDR2 YNNKEL (reference sequence). Trimming left V 2 bases short and J 5 bases short, with 16 bases between. The CDR3 bases are TGTGCCAGCAGCCAACTTAGGGGTATCCGCAACGAGCAGTACTTC. Residues: CASSQLRGIRNEQYF.

The chain uses TRBV7-9 and TRBJ1-1; D is unresolved. Germline CDR1 and CDR2: SEHNR and FQNEAQ (reference sequence). V was clipped by 2 bases and J by 0 bases, with 7 bases between them. The CDR3 runs 14 residues. CDR3 DNA sequence: TGTGCCAGCAGCTTATACGGCATGAACACTGAAGCTTTCTTT. As protein: CASSLYGMNTEAFF.

The rearrangement links TRBV10-1 to TRBJ2-5; D gene unclear. Germline assignment: CDR1 WNHNN and CDR2 SYGVQD (reference sequence). The CDR3 totals 15 residues. Trimming cost V 0 bases and J 8 bases, with 16 bases left between them. The CDR3 nucleotides are TGCGCCAGCAGTGAGTCGAGGCCCCCACTCGGCACCCAGTACTTC. Its protein is CASSESRPPLGTQYF.

The chain couples TRBV15 to TRBJ1-3; possibly TRBD1 for D (5 bases). Trimming removed 0 bases from V and 2 bases from J, with 14 bases in between. The CDR3 is made up of 17 amino acids. Per germline, CDR1 LNHNV and CDR2 YYDKDF (reference sequence). CDR3 sequence reads: CATSRDMVGATGNTIYF. The CDR3 DNA reads as TGTGCCACCAGCAGAGATATGGTTGGGGCGACTGGAAACACCATATATTTT.

This chain links TRBV7-9 with TRBJ2-7; no firm D call. CDR3 length equals 12 residues. Deletions cut 5 bases from V and 3 bases from J, with 8 bases between. The V gene's germline CDR1 is SEHNR and CDR2 FQNEAQ (reference sequence). The CDR3 bases are TGTGCCAGCAGCCCCGAACGCTACGAGCAGTACTTC. As protein: CASSPERYEQYF. Combining the CDR3 with reference TRBV7-9 and TRBJ2-7 gives the whole variable domain DTGVSQNPRHKITKRGQNVTFRCDPISEHNRLYWYRQTLGQGPEFLTYFQNEAQLEKSRLLSDRFSAERPKGSFSTLEIQRTEQGDSAMYLCASSPERYEQYFGPGTRLTVT.

In regard to this clone: This CDR3 is also generated by other DNA sequences in the sample. The rearrangement joins TRBV9 to TRBJ1-6, with D unresolved. CDR1 and CDR2 (germline): SGDLS, YYNGEE. CDR3 length: 14 amino acids. V dropped 0 bases and J dropped 7 bases, with 8 bases sitting between them. This chain's CDR3 is CASSVGQENSPLHF. The CDR3 DNA sequence: TGTGCCAGCAGCGTAGGGCAGGAAAATTCACCCCTCCACTTT.

Concerning this clone itself: Other DNA sequences in the sample encode the same CDR3. V usage is TRBV19 and J usage is TRBJ2-2; 11 bases fit TRBD2. CDR3 length equals 15 residues. The germline V gene encodes CDR1 LNHDA and CDR2 SQIVND (reference sequence). V shed 6 bases and J 3 bases; nucleotides not matched to a gene: 3. The CDR3 spells CASSKTSGDTGELFF. In DNA form, the CDR3 reads TGTGCCAGTAGCAAGACTAGCGGGGACACCGGGGAGCTGTTTTTT.

V gene TRBV11-2 combines with J gene TRBJ1-2, with no clear D. Germline V gene lookup returns CDR1 SGHAT and CDR2 FQNNGV. The CDR3 contains 14 residues. Deletions cut 3 bases from V and 4 bases from J, with 12 bases between. CDR3 sequence (DNA): TGTGCCAGCAGCTTGGAACGACACTTCTATGGCTACACCTTC. Its translation is CASSLERHFYGYTF.

The genes are TRBV6-2 or TRBV6-3 and TRBJ1-2; TRBD1 aligns across 9 bases. V shed 2 bases, J shed 8 bases, and the junction held 12 bases outside the gene matches. This CDR3 comprises 16 residues. Germline V CDR1 and CDR2: MNHEY, SVGEGT. The CDR3 DNA sequence: TGTGCCAGCAGTTACATCTTACTAAGGACAGGGGACGGCTACACCTTC. It encodes CASSYILLRTGDGYTF.

The rearrangement links TRBV28 to TRBJ1-1; TRBD1 matches 9 bases. The length of the CDR3 is 12 residues. In germline, CDR1 is MDHEN, CDR2 SYDVKM. Trimming at V came to 7 bases and at J to 6 bases, leaving 3 bases not matched to a gene. CDR3 sequence reads: CASNRGPAEAFF. The CDR3 region has the DNA TGTGCCAGCAACAGGGGGCCGGCTGAAGCTTTCTTT.

The chain combines TRBV9 with TRBJ2-5; D perhaps matches TRBD1 (6 bases). V dropped 3 bases and J dropped 2 bases, with 8 bases sitting between them. Germline values: CDR1 SGDLS, CDR2 YYNGEE. The CDR3 runs to 13 residues. CDR3 coding DNA: TGTGCCAGCAGCGGTGGACAGCAAGAGACCCAGTACTTC. Its translation is CASSGGQQETQYF.

V and J are TRBV3-1 (or the pseudogene TRBV3-2) and TRBJ1-6, with D uncertain. CDR3 length equals 13 residues. From germline, CDR1 is LGHDT and CDR2 YNNKEL (reference sequence). Deletions cut 0 bases from V and 11 bases from J, with 8 bases between. DNA of the CDR3: TGTGCCAGCAGCCAAGAGCGGATCCCACCCCTCCACTTT. This gives the protein CASSQERIPPLHF.

The V gene is TRBV4-3, the J gene TRBJ2-5; D gene ambiguous. Germline assignment: CDR1 LGHNA and CDR2 YSLEER. This CDR3 comprises 13 residues. The V and J ends lost 0 bases and 5 bases respectively, with 7 bases between them. CDR3 nucleotides: TGCGCCAGCAGCCAAGAAGTTGGGGAGACCCAGTACTTC. Translation: CASSQEVGETQYF.

The chain employs TRBV7-9 and TRBJ1-5, with 8 bases fitting TRBD1. The CDR3 has 17 amino acids. In germline, CDR1 is SEHNR, CDR2 FQNEAQ (reference sequence). V lost 4 bases and J lost 4; bases outside the gene matches: 12. The CDR3 DNA is TGTGCCAGCAGCTCCGGACAGGGAGGAAGCGGGAATCAGCCCCAGCATTTT. Its translation is CASSSGQGGSGNQPQHF.

This chain links TRBV5-1 with TRBJ1-6; D perhaps matches TRBD1 (5 bases). This CDR3 has 15 residues. V was clipped by 4 bases and J by 8 bases, with 16 bases between them. The V gene's germline CDR1 is SGHRS and CDR2 YFSETQ. The CDR3 region has the DNA TGCGCCAGCAGCCTTTTCGGACGGGGGGATTCACCCCTCCACTTT. This gives the protein CASSLFGRGDSPLHF.

V gene TRBV3-1 (or the pseudogene TRBV3-2) combines with J gene TRBJ2-5; 9 bases match TRBD2. Trimming took 6 bases from V and 5 from J; bases not matched to a gene: 10. The CDR3 sequence is 15 residues long. Germline assignment: CDR1 LGHDT and CDR2 YNNKEL (reference sequence). This CDR3 is CASSPTGGGAETQYF. For the CDR3, the DNA is TGTGCCAGCAGTCCCACGGGCGGGGGGGCCGAGACCCAGTACTTC.

The chain recombines TRBV4-2 with TRBJ1-6, with no clear D. Per the germline V gene, CDR1 is LGHNA and CDR2 is YNFKEQ. CDR3 length: 17 residues. Trimming took off 3 bases at V and 0 bases at J, with 12 bases between the two ends. CDR3: CASSHVLRGSYNSPLHF. Written as DNA, the CDR3 is TGTGCCAGCAGCCATGTCCTCCGGGGCTCCTATAATTCACCCCTCCACTTT.

The chain combines TRBV18 with TRBJ1-1; no clear D gene. Trimming left V 2 bases short and J 2 bases short, with 6 bases between. The CDR3 is 13 residues long. CDR1 is KGHSH and CDR2 is LQKENI in the germline V gene. The CDR3 region has the DNA TGTGCCAGCTCACCATCAGGAAACACTGAAGCTTTCTTT. This sequence encodes CASSPSGNTEAFF.

This chain uses TRBV4-1 with TRBJ1-4, with 12 bases matching TRBD1. The CDR3 is 18 amino acids. With V trimmed by 0 bases and J by 10 bases, 12 bases remained unmatched. The germline CDR1 and CDR2 sequences are MGHRA and YSYEKL. CDR3 residues: CASSQDLGTGGPLAKLFF. The CDR3 nucleotides read TGCGCCAGCAGCCAAGATTTAGGGACAGGGGGCCCCCTGGCAAAACTGTTTTTT.

The chain recombines TRBV19 with TRBJ1-1; 8 bases are shared with TRBD1. The CDR3 totals 13 residues. In germline, CDR1 is LNHDA, CDR2 SQIVND (reference sequence). Trimming took 6 bases from V and 7 from J; bases not matched to a gene: 7. The CDR3 is CASSRQGYGEAFF. CDR3 in DNA: TGTGCCAGTAGCCGACAGGGGTACGGTGAAGCTTTCTTT.

The V and J genes are TRBV15 and TRBJ2-7, with D tentatively TRBD2 (5 bases). The CDR3 covers 14 residues. Trimming cost V 4 bases and J 7 bases, with 17 bases left between them. The germline V gene encodes CDR1 LNHNV and CDR2 YYDKDF (reference sequence). The CDR3 is CATSNRDLLGEQYF. The CDR3 DNA reads TGTGCCACCAGCAACCGGGATCTCCTGGGGGAGCAGTACTTC.